The 28 T cell receptor beta chains below all came from one sample that was sequenced in a study of T-cell reconstitution after alpha-beta-depleted transplantation in children. Library preparation (for TCRbeta) was performed with unique molecular identifiers. TCRdb ran MiXCR on the PCR reads and lists one entry per CDR3 protein. The sample records about 97,000 distinct CDR3 sequences, 4.5% to 7.5% being singletons. The sample was PBMCs, mostly from graft donor cells, taken 60 days after TCRalphabeta/CD19-depleted stem cell transplant. These receptors all stem from a female patient between 2 and 10 years old who had a stem cell transplant for Fanconi anemia, so the T cells may come from the graft donor.

The chain employs TRBV7-8 and TRBJ2-1; 9 bases are shared with TRBD1. The CDR3 sequence is 13 residues long. The trim removed 4 bases at V and 7 bases at J, leaving 2 bases unmatched. The germline V gene encodes CDR1 SGHVS and CDR2 FQNEAQ. The CDR3 sequence: CASSSDRGNEQFF. CDR3 coding DNA: TGTGCCAGCAGCTCGGACAGGGGTAATGAGCAGTTCTTC.

The chain combines TRBV29-1 with TRBJ2-1; 7 nucleotides match TRBD2. The V gene end was trimmed by 6 bases and the J gene end by 0 bases; junction bases not matched to a gene: 2. In germline, CDR1 is SQVTM, CDR2 ANQGSEA. CDR3 length: 13 residues. CDR3 nucleotide sequence: TGCAGCGTAAAGCGGGACTCCTACAATGAGCAGTTCTTC. Translated, it gives CSVKRDSYNEQFF.

The chain links TRBV7-2 to TRBJ2-7; no clear D gene. Germline assignment: CDR1 SGHTA and CDR2 FQGNSA. Between the trimmed V and J ends, which lost 7 bases and 4 bases, there was a span of 11 bases. The length of the CDR3 is 12 residues. CDR3 DNA: TGTGCCAGCACCCAGATCCTATACGAGCAGTACTTC. This sequence encodes CASTQILYEQYF. Filled out from reference TRBV7-2 and TRBJ2-7, the complete variable domain reads GAGVSQSPSNKVTEKGKDVELRCDPISGHTALYWYRQSLGQGLEFLIYFQGNSAPDKSGLPSDRFSAERTGGSVSTLTIQRTQQEDSAVYLCASTQILYEQYFGPGTRLTVT.

The sample holds many counts of this clonotype. The genes are TRBV25-1 and TRBJ2-1; 15 bases map to TRBD2. J lost 9 bases, V lost 3 bases, and 9 bases had no gene match. This CDR3 is built from 17 residues. Germline loops: CDR1 MGHDK, CDR2 SYGVNS. The CDR3 reads CASSDPTGTSGRIEQFF. CDR3 coding DNA: TGTGCCAGCAGTGATCCGACCGGGACTAGCGGGAGGATTGAGCAGTTCTTC.

In its sample, this clonotype was seen many times. This chain links TRBV2 with TRBJ2-3; 7 nucleotides line up with TRBD1. The CDR3 totals 16 residues. Trimming at V came to 2 bases and at J to 2 bases, leaving 7 bases not matched to a gene. Germline assignment: CDR1 SNHLY and CDR2 FYNNEI. CDR3 in DNA: TGTGCCAGCAGTGAAAGTCGACAGGGCGCCACAGATACGCAGTATTTT. Translating it yields CASSESRQGATDTQYF.

The chain couples TRBV20-1 to TRBJ2-1; TRBD2 might be the D (6 bases). The V gene's germline CDR1 is DFQATT and CDR2 SNEGSKA (reference sequence). The V gene lost 1 base and the J gene lost 6 bases, with 13 bases spanning the gap. The CDR3 runs 14 residues. DNA for the CDR3: TGCAGTGCTAGAGGTTGGACTACCCCCAATGAGCAGTTCTTC. Protein product: CSARGWTTPNEQFF.

This clonotype was counted ten times or more. V gene TRBV20-1 combines with J gene TRBJ2-1, with D perhaps TRBD1 or TRBD2 (5 bases each). CDR1 and CDR2 from the germline V gene are DFQATT and SNEGSKA (reference sequence). V lost 3 bases, J lost 6 bases, and 15 bases lay in between. The CDR3 covers 14 residues. The CDR3 here is CSASQGPGSNEQFF. The CDR3 bases are TGCAGTGCTAGTCAGGGACCGGGGTCCAATGAGCAGTTCTTC.

This clonotype was counted ten times or more. This sequence joins TRBV2 and TRBJ2-7; either TRBD1 or TRBD2 may fit D (6 bases each). The CDR3 runs to 13 residues. V was clipped by 7 bases and J by 0 bases, with 10 bases between them. Germline V gene lookup returns CDR1 SNHLY and CDR2 FYNNEI. CDR3 nucleotides: TGTGCCAGCATTCGGGGGCACTCCTACGAGCAGTACTTC. Residues: CASIRGHSYEQYF. The full variable domain, completed using reference TRBV2 and TRBJ2-7, is EPEVTQTPSHQVTQMGQEVILRCVPISNHLYFYWYRQILGQKVEFLVSFYNNEISEKSEIFDDQFSVERPDGSNFTLKIRSTKLEDSAMYFCASIRGHSYEQYFGPGTRLTVT.

At least ten counts were recorded for this clonotype. In DNA, the CDR3 is TGTGCCAGCAGCTTAGTCCGCAGGGGGGAGCTGTTTTTT. It translates to CASSLVRRGELFF. The chain is built from TRBV11-2 and TRBJ2-2; D gene unclear. Trimming cost V 1 base and J 8 bases, with 8 bases left between them. CDR3 length equals 13 residues. Per the germline V gene, CDR1 is SGHAT and CDR2 is FQNNGV.

This clonotype showed up many times. The chain uses TRBV3-1 and TRBJ2-2, with D possibly called TRBD1 or TRBD2 (6 bases each). Germline values: CDR1 LGHDT, CDR2 YNNKEL (reference sequence). V lost 4 bases to trimming and J lost 4 bases, with 16 bases between them. CDR3 length equals 16 residues. The CDR3 DNA reads as TGTGCCAGCAGCCTCCGGGGGCAGCTTGGCACCGGGGAGCTGTTTTTT. Protein product: CASSLRGQLGTGELFF.

This clonotype has ten or more counts. This chain uses TRBV21-1 with TRBJ2-2; the table's D gene call, TRBD2, was not cross checked with the DNA. TRBV21-1 is a pseudogene locus. This CDR3 has 18 residues. CDR3 residues: CASSKKRREAPNTGELFF. The CDR3 DNA reads TGTGCCAGCAGCAAAAAGCGGCGGGAGGCCCCGAACACCGGGGAGCTGTTTTTT.

The chain is built from TRBV18 and TRBJ2-7; 11 bases match TRBD2. Germline loops: CDR1 KGHSH, CDR2 LQKENI. The V segment lost 1 base and the J segment 0 bases; nucleotides outside the gene matches: 11. The length of the CDR3 is 19 residues. The chain's CDR3 is CASSPRGSGLAGHSYEQYF. CDR3 coding DNA: TGTGCCAGCTCACCACGGGGATCAGGACTAGCGGGCCACTCCTACGAGCAGTACTTC.

This clonotype was counted between two and nine times. The chain couples TRBV5-8 to TRBJ1-2, with no clear D. From germline, CDR1 is SGHTS and CDR2 YDEGEE. The CDR3 is made up of 15 amino acids. Trimming shortened V by 1 base and J by 3 bases, and 13 bases separated the two germline ends. The CDR3 sequence is CASSLLPRRDYGYTF. The CDR3 nucleotides read TGTGCCAGCAGCTTGCTGCCGCGCCGGGACTATGGCTACACCTTC.

This chain uses TRBV30 with TRBJ1-6, with TRBD1 matching 9 bases. The CDR3 consists of 15 residues. V dropped 1 base and J dropped 7; count of bases not matched to a gene: 5. Germline assignment: CDR1 GTSNPN and CDR2 SVGIG (reference sequence). In DNA form, the CDR3 reads TGTGCCTGGAGTGCCCTGGGACAGGGAAATTCACCCCTCCACTTT. Amino acid sequence: CAWSALGQGNSPLHF.

In this sample, this clonotype turned up a few times. V gene TRBV11-2 combines with J gene TRBJ2-1; no definite D call. The CDR3 totals 12 residues. Germline values: CDR1 SGHAT, CDR2 FQNNGV. Trimming shortened V by 3 bases and J by 5 bases, and 5 bases separated the two germline ends. The CDR3 region is CASSLVNNEQFF. The DNA for the CDR3 is TGTGCCAGCAGCTTGGTTAACAATGAGCAGTTCTTC.

This clonotype has only a few counts. V and J are TRBV6-5 and TRBJ2-5; 7 bases map to TRBD1. The CDR3 sequence is 15 residues long. Germline V lookup: CDR1 MNHEY, CDR2 SVGAGI. V was pared by 3 bases and J by 2 bases, with 6 bases of the junction left unmatched. The CDR3: CASSYYGQDQETQYF. In DNA, the CDR3 is TGTGCCAGCAGTTATTACGGACAGGATCAAGAGACCCAGTACTTC.

This clonotype appeared many times. The chain links TRBV7-6 to TRBJ2-7; TRBD1 or TRBD2 may be the D gene (5 bases each). From germline, CDR1 is SGHVS and CDR2 FNYEAQ. The CDR3 is made up of 13 amino acids. Between the trimmed V and J ends, which lost 1 base and 11 bases, there was a span of 15 bases. The CDR3 sequence: CASSLVVEGREYF. CDR3 DNA: TGTGCCAGCAGCTTAGTCGTCGAGGGGCGAGAGTACTTC.

As regards this clonotype: This may be a read error, as it is one base from a much larger clone. The chain combines TRBV19 with TRBJ2-7; 7 nucleotides agree with TRBD2. This CDR3 comprises 13 residues. Germline loops: CDR1 LNHDA, CDR2 SQIVND (reference sequence). CDR3: CASSQTRGDERYF. The DNA of the CDR3 is TGTGCCAGTAGTCAAACTCGGGGGGACGAGCGGTACTTC.

This clonotype was counted at least ten times. This chain uses TRBV5-1 with TRBJ2-2, with 11 bases fitting TRBD1. This CDR3 has 16 amino acids. J was trimmed by 5 bases and V by 0 bases; bases with no gene match: 3. The germline CDR1 and CDR2 sequences are SGHRS and YFSETQ. This chain's CDR3 is CASSLVDRGQTGELFF. The DNA of the CDR3 is TGCGCCAGCAGCTTGGTGGACAGGGGGCAGACCGGGGAGCTGTTTTTT.

The chain carries TRBV20-1 and TRBJ2-1; TRBD1 matches at 9 bases. J was trimmed by 6 bases and V by 5 bases; bases with no gene match: 8. Per germline, CDR1 DFQATT and CDR2 SNEGSKA (reference sequence). The CDR3 consists of 14 residues. The DNA of the CDR3 is TGCAGTGCTCCCGGGACAGGGAACTTCAATGAGCAGTTCTTC. Protein product: CSAPGTGNFNEQFF.

At least ten counts were recorded for this clonotype. V and J are TRBV7-9 and TRBJ2-1, with D possibly matching TRBD2 (6 bases). Trimming took 5 bases from V and 5 from J, leaving 13 bases between them. Germline CDR1 and CDR2: SEHNR and FQNEAQ (reference sequence). This CDR3 contains 14 residues. The CDR3 sequence: CASSMWGVHNEQFF. The CDR3 DNA is TGTGCCAGCAGCATGTGGGGGGTTCACAATGAGCAGTTCTTC. Looking up the rest from reference TRBV7-9 and TRBJ2-1 gives the full variable domain: DTGVSQNPRHKITKRGQNVTFRCDPISEHNRLYWYRQTLGQGPEFLTYFQNEAQLEKSRLLSDRFSAERPKGSFSTLEIQRTEQGDSAMYLCASSMWGVHNEQFFGPGTRLTVL.

The chain has TRBV20-1 and TRBJ2-3; maybe TRBD1 (5 bases). Trimming cost V 0 bases and J 2 bases, with 12 bases left between them. This CDR3 is built from 15 residues. CDR1 is DFQATT and CDR2 is SNEGSKA in the germline V gene (reference sequence). CDR3 in DNA: TGCAGTGCTAGAGACCTAAGGACAACCACAGATACGCAGTATTTT. The encoded protein is CSARDLRTTTDTQYF.

The chain uses TRBV5-1 and TRBJ2-7, with 8 bases lining up with TRBD1. Germline values: CDR1 SGHRS, CDR2 YFSETQ. This CDR3 has 15 amino acids. J lost 0 bases, V lost 4 bases, and 6 bases had no gene match. The CDR3 sequence is CASSLQGALSYEQYF. The DNA for the CDR3 is TGCGCCAGCAGCCTGCAGGGGGCCCTCTCCTACGAGCAGTACTTC.

In its sample, this clonotype was seen many times. V and J are TRBV20-1 and TRBJ1-1; no clear D. The CDR3 runs 11 residues. Trimming pared 0 bases from V and 8 bases from J, leaving 7 bases between. Germline V lookup: CDR1 DFQATT, CDR2 SNEGSKA (reference sequence). The CDR3: CSAREWAEAFF. In DNA form, the CDR3 reads TGCAGTGCTAGAGAGTGGGCCGAAGCTTTCTTT.

This clonotype appeared many times. The chain recombines TRBV28 with TRBJ2-2; D assignment may be TRBD1 or TRBD2 (5 bases each). Germline lookup yields CDR1 MDHEN and CDR2 SYDVKM. Trimming cost V 7 bases and J 2 bases, with 11 bases left between them. This CDR3 is 14 amino acids long. The CDR3: CASIRDANTGELFF. In DNA, the CDR3 is TGTGCCAGCATCAGGGACGCTAACACCGGGGAGCTGTTTTTT. The full variable domain, its missing parts supplied by reference TRBV28 and TRBJ2-2, is DVKVTQSSRYLVKRTGEKVFLECVQDMDHENMFWYRQDPGLGLRLIYFSYDVKMKEKGDIPEGYSVSREKKERFSLILESASTNQTSMYLCASIRDANTGELFFGEGSRLTVL.

This clonotype was observed a few times. The rearrangement uses TRBV20-1 and TRBJ1-5; 9 bases agree with TRBD1. Trimming took 6 bases from V and 5 from J; bases not matched to a gene: 2. Germline CDR1 and CDR2: DFQATT and SNEGSKA (reference sequence). CDR3 length: 12 residues. CDR3 coding DNA: TGCAGTGCAACAGGGGGCGATCAGCCCCAGCATTTT. This codes for CSATGGDQPQHF.

The CDR3 loop reads CSVGTDYTEAFF. The DNA for the CDR3 is TGCAGCGTCGGGACTGATTACACTGAAGCTTTCTTT. The V gene is TRBV29-1, the J gene TRBJ1-1; maybe TRBD1 (5 bases). V was cut by 6 bases and J by 3 bases, with 11 bases left in between. From germline, CDR1 is SQVTM and CDR2 ANQGSEA. The CDR3 is 12 residues long.

This clonotype was recorded a few times. This rearrangement joins TRBV5-1 to TRBJ2-7; 7 nucleotides align to TRBD2. The CDR3 runs to 15 residues. After removal of 2 bases from V and 7 bases from J, the junction contained 12 bases not matched to a gene. Germline CDR1 and CDR2: SGHRS and YFSETQ. The CDR3 reads CASSFSVAGPWEQYF. CDR3 in DNA: TGCGCCAGCAGCTTCTCGGTAGCGGGCCCTTGGGAGCAGTACTTC.